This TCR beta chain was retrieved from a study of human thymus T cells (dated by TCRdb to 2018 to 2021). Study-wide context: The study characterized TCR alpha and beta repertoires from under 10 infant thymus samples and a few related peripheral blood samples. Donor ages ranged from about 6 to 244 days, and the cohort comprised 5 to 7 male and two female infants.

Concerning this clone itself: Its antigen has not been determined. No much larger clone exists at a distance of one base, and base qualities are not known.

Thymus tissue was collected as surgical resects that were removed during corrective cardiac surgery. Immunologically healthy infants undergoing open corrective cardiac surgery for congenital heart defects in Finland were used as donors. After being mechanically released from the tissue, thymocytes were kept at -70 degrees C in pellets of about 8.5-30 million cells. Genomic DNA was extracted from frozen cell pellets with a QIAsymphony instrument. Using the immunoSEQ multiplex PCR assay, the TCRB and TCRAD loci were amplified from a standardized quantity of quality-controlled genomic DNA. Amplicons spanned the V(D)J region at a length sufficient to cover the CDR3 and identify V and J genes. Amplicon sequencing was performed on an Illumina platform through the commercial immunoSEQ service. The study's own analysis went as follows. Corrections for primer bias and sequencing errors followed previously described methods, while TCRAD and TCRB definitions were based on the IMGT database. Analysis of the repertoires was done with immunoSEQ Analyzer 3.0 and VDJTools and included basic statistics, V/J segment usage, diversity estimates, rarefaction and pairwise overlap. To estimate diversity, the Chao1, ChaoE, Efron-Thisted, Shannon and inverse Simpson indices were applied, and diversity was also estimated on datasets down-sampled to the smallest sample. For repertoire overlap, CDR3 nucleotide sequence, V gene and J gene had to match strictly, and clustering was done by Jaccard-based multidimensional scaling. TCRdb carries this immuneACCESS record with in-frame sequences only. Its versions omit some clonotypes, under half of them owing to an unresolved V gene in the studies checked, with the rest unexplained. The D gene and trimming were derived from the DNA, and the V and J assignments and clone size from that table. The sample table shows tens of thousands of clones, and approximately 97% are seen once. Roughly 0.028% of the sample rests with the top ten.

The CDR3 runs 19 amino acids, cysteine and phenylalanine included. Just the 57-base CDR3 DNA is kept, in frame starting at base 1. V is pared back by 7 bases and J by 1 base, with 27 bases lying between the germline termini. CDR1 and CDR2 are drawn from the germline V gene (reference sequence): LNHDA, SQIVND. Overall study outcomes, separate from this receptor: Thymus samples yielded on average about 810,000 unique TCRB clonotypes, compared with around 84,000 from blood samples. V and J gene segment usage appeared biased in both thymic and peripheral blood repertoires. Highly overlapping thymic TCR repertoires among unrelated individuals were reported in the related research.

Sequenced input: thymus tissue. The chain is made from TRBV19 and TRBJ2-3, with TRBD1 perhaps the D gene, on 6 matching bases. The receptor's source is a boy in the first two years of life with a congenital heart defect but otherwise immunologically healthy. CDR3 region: CASTHEVTQEGQCTDTQYF. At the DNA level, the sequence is TGTGCCAGTACCCACGAAGTTACCCAGGAAGGACAGTGCACAGATACGCAGTATTTT. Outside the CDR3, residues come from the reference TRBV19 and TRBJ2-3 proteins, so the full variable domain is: DGGITQSPKYLFRKEGQNVTLSCEQNLNHDAMYWYRQDPGQGLRLIYYSQIVNDFQKGDIAEGYSVSREKKESFPLTVTSAQKNPTAFYLCASTHEVTQEGQCTDTQYFGPGTRLTVL.